This T cell receptor beta chain originates from a study of blood T cell repertoires in COVID-19. The V gene's germline CDR1 is LNHNV and CDR2 YYDKDF (reference sequence). This CDR3 region has 16 residues. Trimming took off 3 bases at V and 0 bases at J, with 9 bases between the two ends. TCRdb keeps only in-frame clones here, not all; method: immunoSEQ multiplex PCR. The table lists approximately 260,000 clones, around 84% of them singletons, with roughly 4% in the top ten. The sequencing input was PBMCs or T cells enriched from blood (not recorded which). The sequence derives from a man younger than 45 with acute COVID-19. The chain uses TRBV15 and TRBJ2-6, with a tentative D call TRBD1 (5 bases). This CDR3 is CATSSPRVSGANVLTF. DNA of the CDR3: TGTGCCACCAGCAGCCCCAGGGTCTCTGGGGCCAACGTCCTGACTTTC.